These T cell receptor beta chains were read from a single sample in a study of shared clonotypes between healthy human individuals. Sequencing used immunoSEQ multiplex PCR; TCRdb keeps in-frame clones, though not all of them. The repertoire holds over 750,000 clones, approximately 96% seen once, with around 0.21% in the top ten. Sequencing was carried out using naive CD8+ T cells sorted from blood. These receptors all stem from a man aged 25 to 40 in good health. Each CDR3 is given with its conserved first and last residue. A D gene is named only where the DNA matches it firmly. Size values are once, few and many counts, or a class for expanded clones, and some rows have none.

>TRBJ2-3|.|TRBD1|TRBV5-4
CASSVQGGSTDTQYF
TGTGCCAGCAGCGTACAGGGGGGAAGCACAGATACGCAGTATTTT
>TRBJ2-7|.|.|TRBV2
CASSDHRDFSYEQYF
TGTGCCAGCAGTGACCACCGGGACTTCTCCTACGAGCAGTACTTC
>TRBJ1-2|.|.|TRBV27
CASTDRGGAWAYGYTF
TGTGCCAGCACTGATAGGGGGGGCGCATGGGCCTATGGCTACACCTTC
>TRBJ2-3|.|.|TRBV5-1
CASSLTPESSSTDTQYF
TGCGCCAGCAGCCTGACACCGGAGTCGTCTAGCACAGATACGCAGTATTTT
>TRBJ1-2|.|TRBD1|TRBV27
CASSNDRGDYGYTF
TGTGCCAGCAGCAATGACAGGGGGGACTATGGCTACACCTTC
>TRBJ2-3|.|TRBD1|TRBV27
CASSTGTGMADTQYF
TGTGCCAGCAGCACCGGGACAGGGATGGCAGATACGCAGTATTTT
>TRBJ1-2|.|.|TRBV30
CAWSTTGTYTGYTF
TGTGCCTGGAGTACAACCGGGACATATACTGGCTACACCTTC
>TRBJ2-7|.|.|TRBV2
CASNNRAGQYEQYF
TGTGCCAGCAATAACAGGGCGGGGCAATACGAGCAGTACTTC
>TRBJ1-1|few|.|TRBV30
CAWSASGASNTEAFF
TGTGCCTGGAGTGCTTCAGGGGCCTCGAACACTGAAGCTTTCTTT
>TRBJ1-1|.|.|TRBV13
CASRETMNTEAFF
TGTGCCAGCAGAGAAACCATGAACACTGAAGCTTTCTTT